The 6 T cell receptor beta chains listed next were all sequenced from one sample in a study of blood T cell repertoires in COVID-19. Profiled with immunoSEQ multiplex PCR; TCRdb holds only in-frame clones, not every one. The profile shows about 140,000 clones, approximately 84% of them singletons. Sequenced material: peripheral blood. These receptors were collected from a human donor in a cohort sampled during active COVID-19.

The chain joins TRBV4-2 to TRBJ2-7; 7 nucleotides align to TRBD2. J gave up 1 base and V 1 base, and 4 bases lay outside the gene matches. Germline CDR1 and CDR2: LGHNA and YNFKEQ. This CDR3 has 15 residues. The CDR3 coding sequence is TGTGCCAGCAGCCAAGTGGCTAGCGGTTCCTACGAGCAGTACTTC. Residues: CASSQVASGSYEQYF.

V usage is TRBV11-3 and J usage is TRBJ2-5; 7 nucleotides align to TRBD1. The CDR3 length is 17 residues. Germline V gene data show CDR1 as SGHNT and CDR2 as YENEEA. The junction had 16 bases not matched to a gene; V was cut back by 4 bases and J by 5 bases. CDR3 region: CASSSALGGAESETQYF. For the CDR3, the DNA is TGTGCCAGCAGCTCAGCGTTAGGGGGCGCAGAGTCGGAGACCCAGTACTTC. The entire variable domain, with the rest obtained from reference TRBV11-3 and TRBJ2-5, is as follows: EAGVVQSPRYKIIEKKQPVAFWCNPISGHNTLYWYLQNLGQGPELLIRYENEEAVDDSQLPKDRFSAERLKGVDSTLKIQPAELGDSAVYLCASSSALGGAESETQYFGPGTRLLVL.

The chain joins TRBV11-2 to TRBJ1-4; TRBD1 aligns across 7 bases. Germline CDR1 and CDR2: SGHAT and FQNNGV. The CDR3 consists of 15 residues. V shed 5 bases and J 7 bases; nucleotides not matched to a gene: 10. The chain's CDR3 is CASSRGTATFEKLFF. The CDR3 DNA is TGTGCCAGCAGCAGGGGGACAGCGACGTTTGAAAAACTGTTTTTT. The whole variable domain, remainder taken from reference TRBV11-2 and TRBJ1-4, is EAGVAQSPRYKIIEKRQSVAFWCNPISGHATLYWYQQILGQGPKLLIQFQNNGVVDDSQLPKDRFSAERLKGVDSTLKIQPAKLEDSAVYLCASSRGTATFEKLFFGSGTQLSVL.

The chain is built from TRBV7-2 and TRBJ2-7; 8 bases agree with TRBD1. Germline V CDR1 and CDR2: SGHTA, FQGNSA. CDR3 length: 15 residues. V dropped 4 bases and J dropped 0; count of bases not matched to a gene: 5. CDR3 in amino acids: CASSSRTGPSYEQYF. CDR3 DNA sequence: TGTGCCAGCAGCTCCCGGACAGGGCCCTCCTACGAGCAGTACTTC.

V usage is TRBV30 and J usage is TRBJ1-2; D possibly corresponds to TRBD1 (5 bases). CDR1 and CDR2 from the germline V gene are GTSNPN and SVGIG (reference sequence). The CDR3 loop spans 14 amino acids. Trimming stripped 1 base from V and 7 bases from J, with 16 bases between. The CDR3 nucleotides are TGTGCCTGGAGTGCCCGTCAGGGACTCCCTGGCTACACCTTC. It specifies CAWSARQGLPGYTF.

The chain carries TRBV29-1 and TRBJ1-1; TRBD1 matches at 9 bases. This CDR3 region has 13 residues. Losses at the gene ends were 7 bases for V and 4 bases for J; bases not matched to a gene: 7. Germline lookup yields CDR1 SQVTM and CDR2 ANQGSEA. CDR3 DNA: TGCAGCGCCACGACAGGGGGTTCCACTGAAGCTTTCTTT. Translation gives CSATTGGSTEAFF.